This T cell receptor (beta chain) is from a study of T cell repertoires in cytomegalovirus infection (dated by TCRdb to about 2019). General notes on the study: Alongside well-studied HLA-B-restricted epitopes, the peptide stimulations were aimed at recently identified HLA-C-restricted CMV epitopes, whose presentation resists viral immunomodulation. Donor HLA type was relevant to the analysis, because carriage of CMV infection together with the matching HLA type was indicated by public TCR beta signatures. The investigation overall reported the following: Carriers of CMV infection plus the relevant HLA type were discriminated by the cumulative frequency of public TCR beta family members in the study cohort and in an independent roughly 320-donor cohort. The ex vivo response was dominated by HLA-C-restricted CMV-specific TCR beta clonotypes, which also provided the single most frequent clonotype in two of eight donors.

The sample holds many counts of this clonotype. There is no known antigen for this receptor. It has no much larger one-base neighbor in the sample; base qualities were not kept. V ends up 3 bases short and J 0 bases short, with an unmatched junction base count of 9. The cysteine opens and the phenylalanine closes a CDR3 of 19 amino acids. The retained sequence is limited to the CDR3, 57 bases, with the frame set at the first base. For CDR1 and CDR2, the germline V gene lists SGHTA and FQGNSA. Per the publication, the treatment or condition label means: in vitro stimulation with specific CMV peptide epitopes to enrich CMV-specific T cells. Sequencing used an Illumina HiSeq 1500. TCRdb itself trimmed the public reads at Q25 with fastp, ran MiXCR and retained productive beta chains. Rows are combined by CDR3 protein, so each entry shows the most common genes and DNA. A total of approximately 910,000 distinct CDR3 sequences appear in this sample, approximately 32% of them only once. Around an eighth of the sample is held by the ten biggest clonotypes.

This specimen was cultured CD8+ T cells from PBMCs, taken from culture after CMV antigen stimulation. This receptor was identified in a human donor in good health (CMV status not recorded). Some clones in this sample may be carry-over from other donors' samples. The chain uses TRBV7-2 and TRBJ2-1; 12 of the junction bases match TRBD2. The sequence in DNA is TGTGCCAGCAGCTTCGGACTAGCGGGGCGGGGCCCCTCCTACAATGAGCAGTTCTTC. It translates as CASSFGLAGRGPSYNEQFF.